The next 30 T cell receptor beta chains were all read from a single sample in a study of blood T cell repertoires in COVID-19. The protocol was immunoSEQ multiplex PCR, while the TCRdb copy is restricted to in-frame clones and leaves out a portion. Of roughly 430,000 clones listed, 88% were seen once; the top ten hold approximately 2%. Sequenced material: PBMCs or T cells enriched from blood (not recorded which). Every receptor here comes from a woman between 40 and 55 years old with acute COVID-19.

J is TRBJ2-7 and V is TRBV3-1 (or the pseudogene TRBV3-2), with TRBD1 matching 9 bases. Germline CDR1 reads LGHDT; CDR2 reads YNNKEL (reference sequence). V dropped 4 bases and J dropped 5; count of bases not matched to a gene: 6. This CDR3 has 14 amino acids. The CDR3 reads CASSPGQGRHEQYF. The CDR3 coding sequence is TGTGCCAGCAGCCCGGGACAGGGAAGACACGAGCAGTACTTC.

The chain is built from TRBV21-1 and TRBJ1-1; the DNA was not used to check the table's D call, TRBD1. TRBV21-1 corresponds to a pseudogene. The CDR3 totals 16 residues. CDR3 coding DNA: TGTGCCAGCAGCATCAGGGGGATCCGAAGGAACACTGAAGCTTTCTTT. This translates into CASSIRGIRRNTEAFF.

As for this clone: Other nucleotide sequences in the sample specify the same CDR3. V usage is TRBV5-1 and J usage is TRBJ2-7; 10 bases are a match to TRBD1. Germline CDR1 and CDR2: SGHRS and YFSETQ. The trim removed 0 bases at V and 5 bases at J, leaving 2 bases unmatched. This CDR3 spans 14 amino acids. The CDR3 nucleotides read TGCGCCAGCAGCTTGGGACAGGGGGCTGACGAGCAGTACTTC. It encodes CASSLGQGADEQYF.

This clone is a singleton in its sample. J is TRBJ1-6 and V is TRBV2; a possible D gene is TRBD1 (6 bases). The CDR3 spans 15 residues. Germline V gives CDR1 SNHLY, CDR2 FYNNEI. With 1 base removed from V and 9 bases from J, the gap between germline ends came to 13 bases. The CDR3 nucleotides read TGTGCCAGCAGTGAAGTTCCAGGGGTAGGTTCACCCCTCCACTTT. It translates to CASSEVPGVGSPLHF.

This rearrangement joins TRBV2 to TRBJ1-6; TRBD1 agrees at 9 bases. Germline-derived CDR1 and CDR2 are SNHLY and FYNNEI. After removal of 9 bases from V and 6 bases from J, the junction contained 3 bases not matched to a gene. The CDR3 is made up of 13 amino acids. CDR3: CASRTGVNSPLHF. Written as DNA, the CDR3 is TGTGCCAGTAGGACAGGGGTTAATTCACCCCTCCACTTT.

The chain couples TRBV19 to TRBJ2-1; the match to TRBD2 covers 12 bases. After removal of 3 bases from V and 9 bases from J, the junction contained 6 bases not matched to a gene. Per the germline V gene, CDR1 is LNHDA and CDR2 is SQIVND (reference sequence). This CDR3 region has 15 residues. CDR3 in DNA: TGTGCCAGTAGTATCCTAGCGGGGGGGCCTCTTGAGCAGTTCTTC. This sequence encodes CASSILAGGPLEQFF.

This CDR3 reads CSAEGTGAVETQYF. CDR3 nucleotides: TGCAGCGCCGAAGGGACAGGGGCGGTAGAGACCCAGTACTTC. This rearrangement joins TRBV29-1 to TRBJ2-5, with 10 bases matching TRBD1. From germline, CDR1 is SQVTM and CDR2 ANQGSEA. The CDR3 spans 14 residues. J gave up 4 bases and V 7 bases, and 9 bases lay outside the gene matches.

In this sample, this clone turned up a few times. The rearrangement uses TRBV28 and TRBJ1-3; D gene ambiguous. Looked up from germline, CDR1 is MDHEN and CDR2 is SYDVKM. The CDR3 covers 12 residues. Trimming took off 6 bases at V and 3 bases at J, with 6 bases between the two ends. For the CDR3, the DNA is TGTGCCAGCAGCCTTCTTGGAAACACCATATATTTT. This gives the protein CASSLLGNTIYF.

This clone was detected only once. The chain links TRBV2 to TRBJ1-2, with D possibly matching TRBD1 (5 bases). The CDR3 has 14 amino acids. From germline, CDR1 is SNHLY and CDR2 FYNNEI. Trimming removed 4 bases from V and 3 bases from J, with 12 bases in between. The CDR3 here is CASSVRGADYGYTF. In DNA form, the CDR3 reads TGTGCCAGCAGTGTAAGGGGCGCGGACTATGGCTACACCTTC. The variable domain in full, completed from reference TRBV2 and TRBJ1-2, reads EPEVTQTPSHQVTQMGQEVILRCVPISNHLYFYWYRQILGQKVEFLVSFYNNEISEKSEIFDDQFSVERPDGSNFTLKIRSTKLEDSAMYFCASSVRGADYGYTFGSGTRLTVV.

The genes are TRBV7-2 and TRBJ2-7; 7 bases match TRBD2. Germline lookup yields CDR1 SGHTA and CDR2 FQGNSA. The CDR3 runs to 15 residues. V was clipped by 1 base and J by 6 bases; unmatched bases: 9. CDR3 sequence (DNA): TGTGCCAGCAGCTTAGGCGGGGGTAGAGATTCCGAGCAGTACTTC. Translated, it gives CASSLGGGRDSEQYF.

This clone has a single count. J is TRBJ2-1 and V is TRBV4-1; 15 nucleotides align to TRBD2. This CDR3 region has 18 residues. Germline V lookup: CDR1 MGHRA, CDR2 YSYEKL. The junction had 6 bases not matched to a gene; V was cut back by 1 base and J by 5 bases. The CDR3 here is CASSQVGTSGGINNEQFF. CDR3 coding DNA: TGCGCCAGCAGCCAAGTTGGGACTAGCGGGGGGATAAACAATGAGCAGTTCTTC.

V usage is TRBV18 and J usage is TRBJ1-1, with D perhaps matching TRBD1 (6 bases). Between the trimmed V and J ends, which lost 2 bases and 4 bases, there was a span of 20 bases. This CDR3 is 17 amino acids long. CDR1 and CDR2 (germline): KGHSH, LQKENI. CDR3 in DNA: TGTGCCAGCTCACCATTGGTCGTAGGGGGGGCAATCACTGAAGCTTTCTTT. As protein: CASSPLVVGGAITEAFF.

The chain employs TRBV3-1 (or the pseudogene TRBV3-2) and TRBJ1-1, with D hard to call. This CDR3 is built from 14 residues. V dropped 1 base and J dropped 10 bases, with 16 bases sitting between them. Germline V gene sequence: CDR1 LGHDT, CDR2 YNNKEL (reference sequence). CDR3 region: CASSQVPRGSRAFF. For the CDR3, the DNA is TGTGCCAGCAGCCAAGTCCCGCGAGGGAGTCGAGCTTTCTTT.

The chain is built from TRBV18 and TRBJ1-2, with D possibly TRBD1 on 6 matching bases. Germline CDR1 KGHSH, CDR2 LQKENI. With 4 bases removed from V and 8 bases from J, the gap between germline ends came to 14 bases. The CDR3 has 13 amino acids. CDR3 in DNA: TGTGCCAGCTCACGAATTGCAGGGGAGGGCTACACCTTC. Translating gives CASSRIAGEGYTF. The full variable domain, completed using reference TRBV18 and TRBJ1-2, is NAGVMQNPRHLVRRRGQEARLRCSPMKGHSHVYWYRQLPEEGLKFMVYLQKENIIDESGMPKERFSAEFPKEGPSILRIQQVVRGDSAAYFCASSRIAGEGYTFGSGTRLTVV.

The chain links TRBV19 to TRBJ2-5, with TRBD1 identical over 9 bases. J was trimmed by 7 bases and V by 4 bases; bases with no gene match: 4. CDR1 LNHDA and CDR2 SQIVND come from the germline V gene (reference sequence). The CDR3 covers 13 residues. The CDR3 is CASSTGQGGTQYF. DNA of the CDR3: TGTGCCAGTAGTACGGGACAGGGTGGGACCCAGTACTTC.

The rearrangement joins TRBV7-9 to TRBJ1-2, with 8 nucleotides matching TRBD1. Germline V gene sequence: CDR1 SEHNR, CDR2 FQNEAQ (reference sequence). The CDR3 totals 18 residues. V shed 7 bases, J shed 2 bases, and the junction held 18 bases outside the gene matches. The CDR3 coding sequence is TGTGCCAGCAACTTTCCCCACCGATCCGGACAGGGAAACTATGGCTACACCTTC. Encoded protein: CASNFPHRSGQGNYGYTF.

The rearrangement joins TRBV19 to TRBJ2-5, with D possibly being TRBD2 (6 bases). Looked up from germline, CDR1 is LNHDA and CDR2 is SQIVND (reference sequence). The ends were cut back, 6 bases at V and 0 bases at J, with 23 bases in the middle. The CDR3 is 18 amino acids. The DNA for the CDR3 is TGTGCCAGTAGCAAAACCCCCAAGTCGGGGGTTTACCAAGAGACCCAGTACTTC. The encoded protein is CASSKTPKSGVYQETQYF.

The genes are TRBV18 and TRBJ2-7, with TRBD1 as a possible D gene (6 bases). This CDR3 has 13 residues. Germline CDR1 reads KGHSH; CDR2 reads LQKENI. V lost 6 bases and J lost 4, with 13 bases in between. The CDR3 DNA sequence: TGTGCCAGCTCGCTTGGGACACCTTACGAGCAGTACTTC. As protein: CASSLGTPYEQYF.

The rearrangement links TRBV7-9 to TRBJ1-3, with TRBD1 identical over 7 bases. The CDR3 spans 16 residues. The germline V gene has CDR1 SEHNR and CDR2 FQNEAQ (reference sequence). With V trimmed by 4 bases and J by 0 bases, 6 bases remained unmatched. For the CDR3, the DNA is TGTGCCAGCAGCTCGGCAGGGGGAGGCTCTGGAAACACCATATATTTT. Protein: CASSSAGGGSGNTIYF.

V usage is TRBV30 and J usage is TRBJ1-2, with D unclear. CDR1 is GTSNPN, CDR2 SVGIG, per germline (reference sequence). The CDR3 totals 11 residues. The V end was cut by 5 bases, the J end by 2 bases, with 6 bases between. CDR3 nucleotide sequence: TGTGCCTGGGACAAAAACTATGGCTACACCTTC. It yields the protein CAWDKNYGYTF. Full variable domain (rest looked up from reference TRBV30 and TRBJ1-2): SQTIHQWPATLVQPVGSPLSLECTVEGTSNPNLYWYRQAAGRGLQLLFYSVGIGQISSEVPQNLSASRPQDRQFILSSKKLLLSDSGFYLCAWDKNYGYTFGSGTRLTVV.

The chain uses TRBV3-1 (or the pseudogene TRBV3-2) and TRBJ1-6; D not resolved. This CDR3 spans 14 amino acids. Germline CDR1 and CDR2: LGHDT and YNNKEL (reference sequence). Trimming removed 4 bases at V and 11 bases at J, with 15 bases between. CDR3 amino acids: CASSPGISEAPLHF. Here the CDR3 DNA reads TGTGCCAGCAGCCCGGGGATATCAGAGGCACCCCTCCACTTT.

This chain connects TRBV5-1 to TRBJ2-5; 8 bases are a match to TRBD2. J was trimmed by 2 bases and V by 0 bases; bases with no gene match: 3. CDR1 and CDR2 (germline): SGHRS, YFSETQ. This CDR3 region has 15 residues. The CDR3 reads CASSLEAGVQETQYF. CDR3 sequence (DNA): TGCGCCAGCAGCTTGGAAGCGGGGGTGCAAGAGACCCAGTACTTC.

The J gene is TRBJ1-1, the V gene TRBV12-3 or TRBV12-4; the D gene is possibly TRBD1 (5 bases). Between the trimmed V and J ends, which lost 5 bases and 12 bases, there was a span of 16 bases. The CDR3 spans 12 residues. CDR3 protein: CASSPQGLGTFF. The DNA of the CDR3 is TGTGCCAGCAGTCCCCAGGGCCTGGGGACTTTCTTT.

In its sample, this clone was seen a few times. The rearrangement links TRBV5-1 to TRBJ1-4; TRBD1 matches 9 bases. V shed 4 bases, J shed 4 bases, and the junction held 5 bases outside the gene matches. In germline, CDR1 is SGHRS, CDR2 YFSETQ. The CDR3 runs to 15 residues. The DNA for the CDR3 is TGCGCCAGCAGCCCGACAGGGGGAGATAATGAAAAACTGTTTTTT. This sequence encodes CASSPTGGDNEKLFF.

The chain uses TRBV5-1 and TRBJ2-3; 7 bases agree with TRBD1. Germline-derived CDR1 and CDR2 are SGHRS and YFSETQ. The V gene end was trimmed by 4 bases and the J gene end by 6 bases; junction bases not matched to a gene: 14. The length of the CDR3 is 16 residues. CDR3 bases: TGCGCCAGCAGCGGGACAGAACAAGTACTTGGGGATACGCAGTATTTT. It is translated as CASSGTEQVLGDTQYF.

This clone has just one count. The gene calls are TRBV3-1 (or the pseudogene TRBV3-2) and TRBJ2-2; tentative D call: TRBD1 (5 bases). With 3 bases removed from V and 0 bases from J, the gap between germline ends came to 8 bases. This CDR3 region has 15 residues. Per the germline V gene, CDR1 is LGHDT and CDR2 is YNNKEL (reference sequence). The CDR3 loop is CASSHRGSNTGELFF. CDR3 nucleotide sequence: TGTGCCAGCAGCCATAGGGGCTCGAACACCGGGGAGCTGTTTTTT.

The V gene is TRBV27, the J gene TRBJ1-2; TRBD1 matches 8 bases. Trimming at V came to 7 bases and at J to 8 bases, leaving 9 bases not matched to a gene. The CDR3 length is 13 residues. CDR1 is MNHEY and CDR2 is SMNVEV in the germline V gene (reference sequence). The CDR3 loop reads CASKKGTGLGYTF. The CDR3 DNA is TGTGCCAGCAAAAAAGGGACAGGTCTAGGCTACACCTTC.

This sequence joins TRBV9 and TRBJ2-7, with 9 bases identical to TRBD1. Germline V lookup: CDR1 SGDLS, CDR2 YYNGEE. Trimming took 4 bases from V and 6 from J; bases not matched to a gene: 8. The CDR3 runs to 14 residues. CDR3 sequence reads: CASSPAGTGLEQYF. The CDR3 region has the DNA TGTGCCAGCAGCCCAGCGGGGACAGGGCTCGAGCAGTACTTC.

This chain uses TRBV19 with TRBJ2-7; TRBD1 matches at 10 bases. V was pared by 4 bases and J by 4 bases, with 4 bases of the junction left unmatched. Germline V gives CDR1 LNHDA, CDR2 SQIVND (reference sequence). This CDR3 comprises 14 residues. CDR3 bases: TGTGCCAGTAGTAGGACAGGGGGTCCGTACGAGCAGTACTTC. Translation: CASSRTGGPYEQYF.

The genes are TRBV2 and TRBJ2-1, with a possible D match to TRBD1 (6 bases). V gave up 2 bases and J gave up 2 bases, with 7 bases separating them. The germline V gene encodes CDR1 SNHLY and CDR2 FYNNEI. This CDR3 region has 14 residues. The CDR3: CASSERDTYNEQFF. The CDR3 bases are TGTGCCAGCAGTGAAAGGGACACCTACAATGAGCAGTTCTTC.